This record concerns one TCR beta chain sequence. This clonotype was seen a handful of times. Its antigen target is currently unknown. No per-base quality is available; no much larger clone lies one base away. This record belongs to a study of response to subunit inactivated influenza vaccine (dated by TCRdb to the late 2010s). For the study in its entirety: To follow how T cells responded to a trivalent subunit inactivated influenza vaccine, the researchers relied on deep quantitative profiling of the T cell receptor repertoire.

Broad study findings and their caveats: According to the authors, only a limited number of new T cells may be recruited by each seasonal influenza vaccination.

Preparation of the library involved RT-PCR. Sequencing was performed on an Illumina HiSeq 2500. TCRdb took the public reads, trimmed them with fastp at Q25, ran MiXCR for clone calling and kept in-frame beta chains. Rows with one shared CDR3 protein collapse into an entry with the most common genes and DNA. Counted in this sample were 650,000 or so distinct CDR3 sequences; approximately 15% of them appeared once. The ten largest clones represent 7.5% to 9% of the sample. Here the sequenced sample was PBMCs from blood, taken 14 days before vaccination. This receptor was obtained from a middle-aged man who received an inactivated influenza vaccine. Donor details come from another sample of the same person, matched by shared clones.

At the DNA level, the sequence is TGTGCCAGCATCGGCAGATGGAGCTACGAGCAGTACTTC. This gives the protein CASIGRWSYEQYF. This chain is built from TRBV7-9 and TRBJ2-7, with the D gene call left open. From a lookup of the germline V gene (reference sequence), CDR1 and CDR2 are SEHNR and FQNEAQ. V loses 7 bases of germline sequence and J loses 3 bases, and the interval between the two ends is 13 bases. The CDR3 measures 13 amino acids from cysteine to phenylalanine. The sequence is cut down to CDR3 DNA, 39 bases in frame from base 1. The full variable domain, with segments outside the CDR3 supplied by the reference TRBV7-9 and TRBJ2-7 proteins, appears as DTGVSQNPRHKITKRGQNVTFRCDPISEHNRLYWYRQTLGQGPEFLTYFQNEAQLEKSRLLSDRFSAERPKGSFSTLEIQRTEQGDSAMYLCASIGRWSYEQYFGPGTRLTVT.